The TCR beta chain under discussion was sequenced for a study of CD8+ T cells in alopecia areata. V was shortened by 2 bases and J by 4 bases, with 7 bases between the two germline ends. CDR3 length: 13 amino acids. Germline V gene lookup returns CDR1 NNHDY and CDR2 SYVADS. RNA extraction was followed by reverse transcription into cDNA, which acted as the sequencing template. Clones were sequenced by immunoSEQ multiplex PCR, and TCRdb holds only the in-frame ones, with some missing. The sample presents 200,000 to 300,000 clones, none singletons. This clone was seen only a few times. Its antigen is unknown. Gene names follow the mouse nomenclature. The CDR3 extends 4 residues past the end of the read, so its final part is completed from the germline J gene. Study findings and constraints: Normal scalp had lower clonality than lesional scalp, with alopecia totalis/universalis lesions showing this most strongly. Clarity of TCR sharing across patients fell short of that in mice, possibly HLA-related.

The authors sorted pooled cutaneous lymph node cells using CD4, CD8alpha, NKG2D, NKG2ACE and other markers. The sequenced material came from CD4+ T cells sorted from a lymph node. The sequence came from a C3H/HeJ mouse with alopecia areata. For the strain, the MHC haplotype given is H2-k. The chain couples TRBV13-3 to TRBJ2-1; D ambiguous. The sequenced CDR3 bases are TGTGCCAGCAGTGAGATACTGTATGCT. It specifies CASSEILYA. The complete CDR3 sequence is CASSEILYAEQFF.